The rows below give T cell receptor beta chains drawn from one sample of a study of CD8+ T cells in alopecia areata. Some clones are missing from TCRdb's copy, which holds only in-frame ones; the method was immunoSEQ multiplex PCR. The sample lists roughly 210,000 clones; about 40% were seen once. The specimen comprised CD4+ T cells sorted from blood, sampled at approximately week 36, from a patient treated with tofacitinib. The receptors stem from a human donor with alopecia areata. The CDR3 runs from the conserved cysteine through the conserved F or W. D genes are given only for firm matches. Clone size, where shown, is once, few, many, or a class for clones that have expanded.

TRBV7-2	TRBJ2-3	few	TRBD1	TGTGCCAGCAGCAATACAGGGGTCACAGATACGCAGTATTTT	CASSNTGVTDTQYF
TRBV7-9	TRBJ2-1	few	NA	TGTGCCAGGTTACCGGGACTTCAGTTCTTC	CARLPGLQFF
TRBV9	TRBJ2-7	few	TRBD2	TGTGCCAGCAGCGTCGCGGGAGGGCCCTACGAGCAGTACTTC	CASSVAGGPYEQYF
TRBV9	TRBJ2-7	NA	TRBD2	TGTGCCAGCAGCGTACATAGCGGGAACCCCTACGAGCAGTACTTC	CASSVHSGNPYEQYF
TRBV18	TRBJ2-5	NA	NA	TGTGCCAGCTCAACCCTGGAGACCCAGTACTTC	CASSTLETQYF
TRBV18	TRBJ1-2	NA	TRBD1	TGTGCCAGCTCGTCCGGACAGGGACCCTATGGCTACACCTTC	CASSSGQGPYGYTF
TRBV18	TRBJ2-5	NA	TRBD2	TGTGCCAGCTCACCTAACAGCGGGGGAGAGACCCAGTACTTC	CASSPNSGGETQYF
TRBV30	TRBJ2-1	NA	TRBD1	TGTGCCTGGACCCAAGGCAGGGGGCTGAAGAATGAGCAGTTCTTC	CAWTQGRGLKNEQFF
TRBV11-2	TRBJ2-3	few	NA	TGTGCCAGCAGCTTACGAGCAGGAGGTGGCACAGATACGCAGTATTTT	CASSLRAGGGTDTQYF
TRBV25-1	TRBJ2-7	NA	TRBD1	TGTGCCAGCAGTGTAGGGACAGGACACTCCTACGAGCAGTACTTC	CASSVGTGHSYEQYF
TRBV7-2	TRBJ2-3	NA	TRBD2	TGTGCCAGCAGCTCGCCACGAGCGGGAGTTGGAGATACGCAGTATTTT	CASSSPRAGVGDTQYF
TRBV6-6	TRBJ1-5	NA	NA	TGTGCCAGCAGTTACCAGCTTAGGGAAGGGCCCCAGCATTTT	CASSYQLREGPQHF
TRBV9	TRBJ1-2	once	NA	TGTGCCAGCAACTCTAACTATGGCTACACCTTC	CASNSNYGYTF
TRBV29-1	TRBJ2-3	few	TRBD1	TGCAGCGTCAGGGGGAGATTTACAGATACGCAGTATTTT	CSVRGRFTDTQYF
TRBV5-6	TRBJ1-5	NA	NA	TGTGCCAGCAGCACTCCGGGGTTAAATCAGCCCCAGCATTTT	CASSTPGLNQPQHF
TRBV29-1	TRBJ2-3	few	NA	TGCAGCGTCTCAGGGGCCCGCGGCACAGATACGCAGTATTTT	CSVSGARGTDTQYF
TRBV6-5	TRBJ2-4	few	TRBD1	TGTGCCAGCAGACCCGGACAGGGGATTCAGTACTTC	CASRPGQGIQYF
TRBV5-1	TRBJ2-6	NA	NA	TGCGCCAGCAGCCCGGGTATGGGGGCCAACGTCCTGACTTTC	CASSPGMGANVLTF
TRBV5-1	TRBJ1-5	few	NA	TGCGCCAGCAGCTATCGGGCGGGGCAGCCCCAGCATTTT	CASSYRAGQPQHF
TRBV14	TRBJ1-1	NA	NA	TGTGCCAGCAGTCTACAGGAGAACACTGAAGCTTTCTTT	CASSLQENTEAFF
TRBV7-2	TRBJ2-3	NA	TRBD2	TGTGCCAGCAGCCGAGGACTAGCGGGAGGTTTGGATACGCAGTATTTT	CASSRGLAGGLDTQYF
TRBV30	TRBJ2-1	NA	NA	TGTGCCTGGAGTGGGACTGGGTTGAATGAGCAGTTCTTC	CAWSGTGLNEQFF
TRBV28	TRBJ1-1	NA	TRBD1	TGTGCCAGCAGTCCTCAGGGGGCCGGAGACACTGAAGCTTTCTTT	CASSPQGAGDTEAFF
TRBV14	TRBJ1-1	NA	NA	TGTGCCAGCAGCCGAGGACTGGGCACTGAAGCTTTCTTT	CASSRGLGTEAFF
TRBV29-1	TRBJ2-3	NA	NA	TGCAGCGTTGAAGAAGGGCAGGGCGGATTAATGGGAGATACGCAGTATTTT	CSVEEGQGGLMGDTQYF
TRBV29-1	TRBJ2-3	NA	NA	TGCAGCGTTGCTCTAGGCGCTAGCACAGATACGCAGTATTTT	CSVALGASTDTQYF
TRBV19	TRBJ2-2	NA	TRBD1	TGTGCCAGTAGTCCACAGGGGCCCGGGGAGCTGTTTTTT	CASSPQGPGELFF
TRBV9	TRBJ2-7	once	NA	TGTGCCAGCAGCGTAGGGGATTCACTCTACGAGCAGTACTTC	CASSVGDSLYEQYF
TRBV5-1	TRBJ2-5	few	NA	TGCGCCAGCAGCTTGGTACAGGGAGGGGTCGAGACCCAGTACTTC	CASSLVQGGVETQYF
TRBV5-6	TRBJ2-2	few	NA	TGTGCCAGCAGCTTGGTAGGACGAGCGAACACCGGGGAGCTGTTTTTT	CASSLVGRANTGELFF
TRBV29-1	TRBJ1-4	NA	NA	TGCAGCGTCCGACGCCGTAGTAATGAAAAACTGTTTTTT	CSVRRRSNEKLFF
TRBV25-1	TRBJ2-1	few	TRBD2	TGTGCCAGCCAACTCGGCGGGGGAGGACCTGTAAGGGAGCAGTTCTTC	CASQLGGGGPVREQFF
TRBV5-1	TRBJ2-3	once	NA	TGCGCCAGCAGCTTGAGTCTCAGGACCACAGATACGCAGTATTTT	CASSLSLRTTDTQYF